Each of the 28 T cell receptor beta chains below was sequenced from the same sample in a study of shared clonotypes between healthy human individuals. Profiled with immunoSEQ multiplex PCR; TCRdb holds only in-frame clones, not every one. The sample consists of some 1 million clones, approximately 76% of them appearing once. Sequenced material: memory CD4+ T cells sorted from blood. The subset: CD45RA-negative fraction. These receptors all stem from a man aged 18 to 35 in good health.

This chain connects TRBV7-9 to TRBJ2-2, with TRBD1 matching over 10 bases. Per the germline V gene, CDR1 is SEHNR and CDR2 is FQNEAQ (reference sequence). Germline trimming cut 2 bases from V and 6 bases from J; bases unmatched to any gene: 9. There are 17 residues in the CDR3. The DNA of the CDR3 is TGTGCCAGCAGCTTATTCTGGGGACAGGGGTCGCCCGGGGAGCTGTTTTTT. Translating it yields CASSLFWGQGSPGELFF.

The chain combines TRBV27 with TRBJ2-3; D may be TRBD2 (6 bases). Germline V lookup: CDR1 MNHEY, CDR2 SMNVEV (reference sequence). V lost 3 bases and J lost 2, with 24 bases in between. This CDR3 is built from 19 residues. The CDR3 sequence: CASSLFPREREEVTDTQYF. Written as DNA, the CDR3 is TGTGCCAGCAGTTTGTTCCCCCGGGAGCGAGAAGAGGTCACAGATACGCAGTATTTT.

The chain links TRBV2 to TRBJ2-1, with TRBD1 matching over 7 bases. Germline values: CDR1 SNHLY, CDR2 FYNNEI. The CDR3 is 14 amino acids. V was clipped by 1 base and J by 6 bases; unmatched bases: 3. CDR3 protein: CASSEDRGSNEQFF. The CDR3 region has the DNA TGTGCCAGCAGTGAAGACAGGGGAAGCAATGAGCAGTTCTTC.

The chain combines TRBV6-1 with TRBJ1-1, with D uncertain. The CDR3 runs to 14 residues. V lost 2 bases and J 1 base, leaving 8 bases between the germline ends. CDR1 and CDR2 (germline): MNHNS, SASEGT. CDR3 nucleotides: TGTGCCAGCAGTGAAATGGGGAAGAACACTGAAGCTTTCTTT. It is translated as CASSEMGKNTEAFF.

The chain recombines TRBV28 with TRBJ1-2, with D uncertain. Germline CDR1 and CDR2: MDHEN and SYDVKM. V was trimmed by 1 base and J by 3 bases, leaving 3 bases between them. This CDR3 has 12 residues. The CDR3 region is CASSLFDYGYTF. The CDR3 bases are TGTGCCAGCAGTTTATTTGACTATGGCTACACCTTC.

The gene calls are TRBV21-1 and TRBJ1-6; the DNA was not used to check the table's D call, TRBD1. TRBV21-1 is described as a pseudogene. The CDR3 is made up of 18 amino acids. CDR3 in DNA: TGTGCCAGTCTCCAACCCAGGACAGCCCTCGGATTGCATTCACCCCTCCACTTT. Protein product: CASLQPRTALGLHSPLHF.

CDR3 amino acids: CASSAGTGGSEQFF. The CDR3 nucleotides are TGCGCCAGCAGCGCCGGGACAGGGGGTAGTGAGCAGTTCTTC. The V and J genes are TRBV10-1 and TRBJ2-1; 11 bases align to TRBD1. From germline, CDR1 is WNHNN and CDR2 SYGVQD (reference sequence). With 6 bases clipped from V and 9 bases from J, the junction kept 7 bases outside the gene matches. This CDR3 is 14 amino acids long.

The chain carries TRBV13 and TRBJ2-1; 10 positions agree with TRBD2. The V gene end was trimmed by 5 bases and the J gene end by 3 bases; junction bases not matched to a gene: 10. Looked up from germline, CDR1 is PRHDT and CDR2 is FYEKMQ (reference sequence). The CDR3 spans 17 residues. CDR3 DNA: TGTGCCAGCAGCCCCGCCCCAACTAGCGGGGTCTACAATGAGCAGTTCTTC. Its translation is CASSPAPTSGVYNEQFF.

The chain links TRBV19 to TRBJ1-1; TRBD1 matches at 9 bases. Germline CDR1 is LNHDA and CDR2 is SQIVND (reference sequence). Losses at the gene ends were 7 bases for V and 0 bases for J; bases not matched to a gene: 6. The CDR3 consists of 15 residues. The CDR3 nucleotides are TGTGCCAGTACTCTGGGACAGGGTTTGAACACTGAAGCTTTCTTT. Protein sequence: CASTLGQGLNTEAFF.

The rearrangement links TRBV15 to TRBJ1-2, with D possibly matching TRBD1 (5 bases). The CDR3 is 14 residues long. The ends were cut back, 6 bases at V and 6 bases at J, with 17 bases in the middle. CDR1 and CDR2 (germline): LNHNV, YYDKDF (reference sequence). As DNA, the CDR3 is TGTGCCACCAGTCCGGGACCGAGCGTACATGGCTACACCTTC. This translates into CATSPGPSVHGYTF.

CDR3 coding DNA: TGTGCCAGCAGCCGCGGGACTTTTAGCTCCTACAATGAGCAGTTCTTC. Its protein product is CASSRGTFSSYNEQFF. The V gene is TRBV9, the J gene TRBJ2-1; tentatively, D is TRBD2 (6 bases). This CDR3 region has 16 residues. Germline CDR1 is SGDLS and CDR2 is YYNGEE. Trimming shortened V by 4 bases and J by 0 bases, and 14 bases separated the two germline ends.

This chain connects TRBV9 to TRBJ2-7; 7 positions agree with TRBD1. The trim removed 0 bases at V and 1 base at J, leaving 4 bases unmatched. Germline CDR1 and CDR2: SGDLS and YYNGEE. This CDR3 comprises 15 residues. The DNA for the CDR3 is TGTGCCAGCAGCGTAGGCATGGGACAGTCCTACGAGCAGTACTTC. It yields the protein CASSVGMGQSYEQYF.

V usage is TRBV5-1 and J usage is TRBJ2-3, with unresolved D. The V gene lost 4 bases and the J gene lost 2 bases, with 17 bases spanning the gap. Per the germline V gene, CDR1 is SGHRS and CDR2 is YFSETQ. The CDR3 length is 16 residues. The CDR3 protein is CASSPLTSQYTDTQYF. DNA for the CDR3: TGCGCCAGCAGCCCGCTGACTTCGCAATACACAGATACGCAGTATTTT. Based on the CDR3 plus reference TRBV5-1 and TRBJ2-3, the full variable domain is KAGVTQTPRYLIKTRGQQVTLSCSPISGHRSVSWYQQTPGQGLQFLFEYFSETQRNKGNFPGRFSGRQFSNSRSEMNVSTLELGDSALYLCASSPLTSQYTDTQYFGPGTRLTVL.

This clone was detected a few times. This specimen includes other DNA sequences encoding the same CDR3. The J gene is TRBJ2-7, the V gene TRBV9; D gene ambiguous. CDR3 length equals 14 residues. Trimming took off 0 bases at V and 0 bases at J, with 7 bases between the two ends. Germline CDR1 is SGDLS and CDR2 is YYNGEE. This CDR3 is CASSVGTDSYEQYF. CDR3 bases: TGTGCCAGCAGCGTAGGGACGGACTCCTACGAGCAGTACTTC.

The rearrangement links TRBV10-3 to TRBJ2-2; D gene ambiguous. This CDR3 spans 13 amino acids. V dropped 7 bases and J dropped 1 base, with 7 bases sitting between them. Germline CDR1 is ENHRY and CDR2 is SYGVKD. Here the CDR3 reads CAIKGGNTGELFF. DNA of the CDR3: TGTGCCATCAAAGGCGGGAACACCGGGGAGCTGTTTTTT.

The sample holds a few counts of this clone. The V gene is TRBV7-9, the J gene TRBJ1-1, with D perhaps TRBD1 (6 bases). V shed 5 bases and J shed 4 bases, with 11 bases lying between them. Germline CDR1 SEHNR, CDR2 FQNEAQ (reference sequence). The CDR3 consists of 13 residues. The CDR3 DNA sequence: TGTGCCAGCAGCCGGGGGCCGGGCACTGAAGCTTTCTTT. This sequence encodes CASSRGPGTEAFF.

The chain is built from TRBV5-1 and TRBJ1-2; D is ambiguous. Germline CDR1 reads SGHRS; CDR2 reads YFSETQ. CDR3 size: 12 residues. V lost 3 bases to trimming and J lost 8 bases, with 11 bases between them. CDR3 bases: TGCGCCAGCAGCTCATATAGGGAAGGCTACACCTTC. This sequence encodes CASSSYREGYTF.

The V gene is TRBV30, the J gene TRBJ2-2; D is uncertain. Germline V gene lookup returns CDR1 GTSNPN and CDR2 SVGIG (reference sequence). CDR3 length: 14 residues. The V end lost 2 bases, the J end lost 0 bases, and 7 bases lay between the germline ends. CDR3 in DNA: TGTGCCTGGAGTACGGTCACGAACACCGGGGAGCTGTTTTTT. Protein sequence: CAWSTVTNTGELFF.

The chain couples TRBV21-1 to TRBJ2-1; whether TRBD1, the table's D call, matches the DNA was not checked. TRBV21-1 represents a pseudogene. The length of the CDR3 is 13 residues. The CDR3 loop reads CASRRGFYNEQFF. The CDR3 DNA follows: TGTGCCAGCCGAAGGGGGTTTTACAATGAGCAGTTCTTC.

This clone was counted ten times or more. This sample includes further DNA sequences coding for the same CDR3. J is TRBJ2-3 and V is TRBV2; the D gene could be TRBD1 or TRBD2 (5 bases each). Between the trimmed V and J ends, which lost 5 bases and 5 bases, there was a span of 8 bases. Germline CDR1 SNHLY, CDR2 FYNNEI. This CDR3 comprises 12 residues. CDR3 region: CASSRGEDTQYF. As DNA, the CDR3 is TGTGCCAGCAGTAGAGGGGAAGATACGCAGTATTTT.

This clone was detected only a few times. This chain links TRBV7-9 with TRBJ2-1; no firm D call. The V gene lost 1 base and the J gene lost 10 bases, with 8 bases spanning the gap. Germline lookup yields CDR1 SEHNR and CDR2 FQNEAQ (reference sequence). CDR3 length equals 12 residues. The CDR3 loop is CASSLGFLEQFF. The CDR3, as DNA: TGTGCCAGCAGCTTAGGATTTCTCGAGCAGTTCTTC.

The V gene is TRBV18, the J gene TRBJ2-3; D might be TRBD2 (5 bases). Trimming took 1 base from V and 4 from J, leaving 6 bases between them. Looked up from germline, CDR1 is KGHSH and CDR2 is LQKENI. The CDR3 spans 13 residues. The DNA of the CDR3 is TGTGCCAGCTCACCACGTAGCGCAGATACGCAGTATTTT. Translation: CASSPRSADTQYF. Drawing the rest from reference TRBV18 and TRBJ2-3, the complete variable domain is NAGVMQNPRHLVRRRGQEARLRCSPMKGHSHVYWYRQLPEEGLKFMVYLQKENIIDESGMPKERFSAEFPKEGPSILRIQQVVRGDSAAYFCASSPRSADTQYFGPGTRLTVL.

The chain recombines TRBV7-6 with TRBJ2-2; 7 bases are shared with TRBD1. Trimming removed 6 bases from V and 0 bases from J; junction bases left unmatched: 7. The CDR3 sequence is 16 residues long. Germline lookup yields CDR1 SGHVS and CDR2 FNYEAQ. DNA of the CDR3: TGTGCCAGCAGGTCATGGACAGGCGCGAACACCGGGGAGCTGTTTTTT. Encoded protein: CASRSWTGANTGELFF.

This clone was picked up one time. The V call is TRBV30, the J call TRBJ2-3; 7 bases agree with TRBD2. CDR1 is GTSNPN, CDR2 SVGIG, per germline (reference sequence). V gave up 1 base and J gave up 3 bases; unmatched junction bases: 10. CDR3 length equals 16 residues. This CDR3 reads CAWSELGTIRTDTQYF. The CDR3 DNA is TGTGCCTGGAGTGAGCTCGGGACTATAAGGACAGATACGCAGTATTTT.

The chain links TRBV12-5 to TRBJ2-7; D not resolved. Germline V gives CDR1 LGHNT, CDR2 FRNRAP. Trimming took 5 bases from V and 6 from J, leaving 14 bases between them. The CDR3 sequence is 13 residues long. The CDR3: CASGTQATCEQYF. The CDR3 DNA is TGTGCTAGTGGTACCCAGGCCACCTGCGAGCAGTACTTC.

V is TRBV7-2 and J is TRBJ2-7; TRBD2 aligns across 8 bases. The germline gives CDR1 SGHTA, CDR2 FQGNSA. With 5 bases clipped from V and 5 bases from J, the junction kept 8 bases outside the gene matches. The CDR3 is made up of 14 amino acids. CDR3 loop: CASSPGGARNEQYF. The CDR3 region has the DNA TGTGCCAGCAGCCCCGGGGGGGCGCGGAACGAGCAGTACTTC. Filled out from reference TRBV7-2 and TRBJ2-7, the complete variable domain reads GAGVSQSPSNKVTEKGKDVELRCDPISGHTALYWYRQSLGQGLEFLIYFQGNSAPDKSGLPSDRFSAERTGGSVSTLTIQRTQQEDSAVYLCASSPGGARNEQYFGPGTRLTVT.

This clone was observed once. The rearrangement links TRBV7-2 to TRBJ2-3; 12 nucleotides align to TRBD2. The CDR3 runs 16 residues. Germline CDR1 and CDR2: SGHTA and FQGNSA. V gave up 1 base and J gave up 6 bases; unmatched junction bases: 5. DNA of the CDR3: TGTGCCAGCAGCTTAGTAAGGACTAGCGGGGCCGATACGCAGTATTTT. Its protein product is CASSLVRTSGADTQYF.

The V and J genes are TRBV5-6 and TRBJ2-5; D possibly matches TRBD1 or TRBD2 (5 bases each). CDR1 and CDR2 from the germline V gene are SGHDT and YYEEEE. V lost 6 bases to trimming and J lost 5 bases, with 20 bases between them. The CDR3 consists of 15 residues. The DNA of the CDR3 is TGTGCCAGCACTGTTAGGCACCCGGGGCAGGAGACCCAGTACTTC. This sequence encodes CASTVRHPGQETQYF.